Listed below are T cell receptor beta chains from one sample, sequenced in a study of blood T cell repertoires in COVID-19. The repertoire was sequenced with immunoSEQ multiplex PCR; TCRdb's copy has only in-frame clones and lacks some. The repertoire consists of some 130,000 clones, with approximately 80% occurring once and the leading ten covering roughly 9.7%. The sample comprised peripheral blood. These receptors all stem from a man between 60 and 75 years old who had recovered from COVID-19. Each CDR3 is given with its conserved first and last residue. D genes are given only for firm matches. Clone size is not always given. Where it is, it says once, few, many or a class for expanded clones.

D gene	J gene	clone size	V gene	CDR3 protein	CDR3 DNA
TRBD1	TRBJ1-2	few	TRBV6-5	CASGNRQGARGYTF	TGTGCCAGCGGGAATCGACAGGGGGCGCGTGGCTACACCTTC
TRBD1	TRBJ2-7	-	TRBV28	CATKEGTGQRTYEQYF	TGTGCCACCAAAGAAGGGACGGGACAGCGTACCTACGAGCAGTACTTC
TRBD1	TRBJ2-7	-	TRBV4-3	CASSHRSAGGYEQYF	TGCGCCAGCAGCCACCGAAGTGCAGGGGGCTACGAGCAGTACTTC
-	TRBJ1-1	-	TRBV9	CASSVNAGGTEAFF	TGTGCCAGCAGCGTAAACGCCGGGGGCACTGAAGCTTTCTTT
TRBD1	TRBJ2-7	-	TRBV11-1	CASSFVQGAYEQYF	TGTGCCAGCAGCTTTGTACAGGGGGCCTACGAGCAGTACTTC
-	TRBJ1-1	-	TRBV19	CASSKSYGASEAFF	TGTGCCAGTAGCAAATCCTATGGAGCAAGCGAAGCTTTCTTT
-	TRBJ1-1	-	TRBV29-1	CSVEGGGGAFF	TGCAGCGTTGAGGGGGGGGGCGGGGCTTTCTTT
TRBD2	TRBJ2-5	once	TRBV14	CASSQDVGRAGETQYF	TGTGCCAGCAGCCAAGACGTCGGGAGGGCCGGAGAGACCCAGTACTTC
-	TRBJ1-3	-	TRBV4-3	CASSETVGNTIYF	TGCGCCAGCAGCGAGACAGTGGGAAACACCATATATTTT
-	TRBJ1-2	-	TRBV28	CASSAPGLNYGYTF	TGTGCCAGCAGTGCGCCGGGACTTAACTATGGCTACACCTTC
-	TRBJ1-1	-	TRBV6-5	CASSLRRADTEAFF	TGTGCCAGCAGCCTACGGAGGGCGGACACTGAAGCTTTCTTT